The clone carrying this TCR beta chain turned up a few times. What it recognizes is unknown. The junction and the germline gene differ at one end; a read error may be behind it. Germline values: CDR1 LNHNV, CDR2 YYDKDF (reference sequence). This CDR3 comprises 17 residues. These data come from a study of metastatic and nonmetastatic thyroid tumors. Study information: Across blood and tumor or nodule tissue, repertoires from malignant and benign thyroid patients were compared with one another.

General study findings and limits: The reported finding was significantly higher TCR beta diversity in malignant thyroid tumors relative to benign nodules, in blood and tumor.

Patients were all untreated before their thyroid surgery. Original processing notes: Variation in CDR3 across clinicopathological groups served as the basis for constructing a distant-metastasis classifier in papillary thyroid cancer. TCRdb ran MiXCR on the PCR reads. In this record, the V and J calls reflect TCRdb's handling and not the investigators' own analysis. Among under 45,000 clones, 28% were seen once, and the ten largest hold 9.9%. This receptor was taken from a male donor with papillary thyroid cancer or a benign thyroid nodule (not recorded which). Some clones in this sample may be carry-over from other donors' samples. This chain joins TRBV15 and TRBJ1-2; D perhaps matches TRBD1 (5 bases). The sequencing input was blood. The CDR3 is CATSREQVGPANSGYTF. CDR3 nucleotides: TGTGCCACCAGCAGAGAACAGGTTGGCCCCGCTAACTCTGGCTACACCTTC.